Shown below are 26 T cell receptor beta chains from a single sample sequenced in a study of T cell responses to AZD1222 COVID-19 vaccine. Clones were sequenced by immunoSEQ multiplex PCR, and TCRdb holds only the in-frame ones, with some missing. The sample shows roughly 130,000 clones, about 92% of them seen only once. Sequenced material: peripheral blood, taken on day 0 of AZD1222 vaccination. Receptors were obtained from an adult in good health.

The rearrangement links TRBV4-1 to TRBJ1-1; D may be TRBD1 (5 bases). Germline lookup yields CDR1 MGHRA and CDR2 YSYEKL. V lost 3 bases, J lost 1 base, and 9 bases lay in between. The CDR3 runs to 14 residues. DNA for the CDR3: TGCGCCAGCAGCCAGAGGACAAGGAACACTGAAGCTTTCTTT. Protein product: CASSQRTRNTEAFF.

This clone was recorded only once. The genes are TRBV20-1 and TRBJ2-3; D gene ambiguous. This CDR3 region has 11 residues. The germline V and J ends were trimmed by 5 bases and 2 bases, with 5 bases remaining between them. Germline V lookup: CDR1 DFQATT, CDR2 SNEGSKA (reference sequence). The CDR3, as DNA: TGCAGTGCTCCCATCACAGATACGCAGTATTTT. Its translation is CSAPITDTQYF.

This rearrangement joins TRBV27 to TRBJ1-1; a weak D match, TRBD1 (6 bases). CDR3 length equals 17 residues. Germline assignment: CDR1 MNHEY and CDR2 SMNVEV (reference sequence). The V end lost 1 base, the J end lost 1 base, and 16 bases lay between the germline ends. The CDR3 sequence is CASSLYSPGAGNTEAFF. DNA for the CDR3: TGTGCCAGCAGTTTATATTCCCCAGGGGCGGGGAACACTGAAGCTTTCTTT.

The chain couples TRBV20-1 to TRBJ2-7; TRBD1 aligns across 7 bases. The CDR3 is made up of 13 amino acids. Trimming cost V 7 bases and J 4 bases; bases outside gene matches: 10. Germline V gene lookup returns CDR1 DFQATT and CDR2 SNEGSKA (reference sequence). The CDR3 sequence is CSVSRQGRYEQYF. CDR3 nucleotides: TGCAGTGTTAGTCGACAGGGTCGTTACGAGCAGTACTTC.

J is TRBJ2-1 and V is TRBV5-3; D may be TRBD1 (6 bases). TRBV5-3 is flagged as an ORF with uncertain function. The CDR3 totals 14 residues. V lost 6 bases and J 6 bases, leaving 16 bases between the germline ends. CDR3 sequence reads: CARKQGVGSNEQFF. CDR3 coding DNA: TGTGCCAGAAAACAGGGCGTGGGTAGCAATGAGCAGTTCTTC.

A single count supports this clone. The chain employs TRBV29-1 and TRBJ2-1, with no clear D. CDR1 and CDR2 (germline): SQVTM, ANQGSEA. Trimming left V 4 bases short and J 7 bases short, with 17 bases between. This CDR3 has 14 amino acids. CDR3 DNA: TGCAGCGTTGGATGGCTCCCCGAAAAGAATGAGCAGTTCTTC. Its translation is CSVGWLPEKNEQFF.

This chain links TRBV7-8 with TRBJ1-2; no clear D gene. The CDR3 totals 12 residues. V dropped 2 bases and J dropped 2 bases, with 3 bases sitting between them. CDR1 SGHVS and CDR2 FQNEAQ come from the germline V gene. The CDR3 loop is CASSLNNYGYTF. CDR3 DNA sequence: TGTGCCAGCAGCTTAAACAACTATGGCTACACCTTC.

The chain employs TRBV15 and TRBJ1-5, with TRBD1 matching 9 bases. This CDR3 is built from 14 residues. With 4 bases clipped from V and 7 bases from J, the junction kept 5 bases outside the gene matches. From germline, CDR1 is LNHNV and CDR2 YYDKDF (reference sequence). The DNA for the CDR3 is TGTGCCACCAGCAAAAACAGGGGGCAACAGCCCCAGCATTTT. This sequence encodes CATSKNRGQQPQHF. The variable domain in full, completed from reference TRBV15 and TRBJ1-5, reads DAMVIQNPRYQVTQFGKPVTLSCSQTLNHNVMYWYQQKSSQAPKLLFHYYDKDFNNEADTPDNFQSRRPNTSFCFLDIRSPGLGDTAMYLCATSKNRGQQPQHFGDGTRLSIL.

CDR3 sequence (DNA): TGTGCCAGCAGTCCGACAGGGGACAATGAGCAGTTCTTC. Its translation is CASSPTGDNEQFF. The rearrangement uses TRBV12-3 or TRBV12-4 and TRBJ2-1, with TRBD1 matching over 8 bases. V lost 5 bases, J lost 5 bases, and 2 bases stayed unmatched. This CDR3 has 13 residues.

The rearrangement uses TRBV5-1 and TRBJ2-7, with D tentatively TRBD1 (6 bases). The CDR3 totals 16 residues. Per the germline V gene, CDR1 is SGHRS and CDR2 is YFSETQ. V dropped 0 bases and J dropped 0 bases, with 13 bases sitting between them. The CDR3, as DNA: TGCGCCAGCAGCTTGGGGGACCGGGACAACTCCTACGAGCAGTACTTC. Its translation: CASSLGDRDNSYEQYF.

This rearrangement joins TRBV18 to TRBJ2-5; 10 bases agree with TRBD2. Trimming removed 5 bases from V and 3 bases from J; junction bases left unmatched: 3. The CDR3 totals 14 residues. Per germline, CDR1 KGHSH and CDR2 LQKENI. CDR3 amino acids: CASSYGLAEETQYF. The CDR3 bases are TGTGCCAGCTCATATGGACTAGCGGAAGAGACCCAGTACTTC.

This sequence joins TRBV5-1 and TRBJ2-3; a possible D gene is TRBD2 (5 bases). The germline gives CDR1 SGHRS, CDR2 YFSETQ. V gave up 0 bases and J gave up 2 bases, with 16 bases separating them. The CDR3 has 17 residues. The CDR3 reads CASSLGRKRHTTDTQYF. The CDR3 bases are TGCGCCAGCAGCTTGGGGCGTAAGCGGCACACCACAGATACGCAGTATTTT.

The rearrangement uses TRBV29-1 and TRBJ2-5; TRBD2 aligns across 7 bases. Germline-derived CDR1 and CDR2 are SQVTM and ANQGSEA. V lost 4 bases, J lost 5 bases, and 7 bases stayed unmatched. The CDR3 has 13 amino acids. CDR3 sequence (DNA): TGCAGCGTTGGGACTAGGCTTGTGGAGACCCAGTACTTC. It codes for CSVGTRLVETQYF.

The chain links TRBV28 to TRBJ1-6; the match to TRBD1 covers 9 bases. The CDR3 consists of 17 residues. Germline lookup yields CDR1 MDHEN and CDR2 SYDVKM. The J segment lost 5 bases and the V segment lost 6 bases, leaving 11 bases of the junction unmatched. The CDR3 region is CASSHPRDRANNSPLHF. CDR3 nucleotides: TGTGCCAGCAGCCATCCCCGGGACAGGGCGAATAATTCACCCCTCCACTTT.

J is TRBJ1-2 and V is TRBV27, with 8 bases aligning to TRBD1. The V gene's germline CDR1 is MNHEY and CDR2 SMNVEV (reference sequence). The length of the CDR3 is 14 residues. The V and J ends lost 6 bases and 1 base, in that order; junction bases with no gene match: 4. The CDR3 coding sequence is TGTGCCAGCAGGCCGGGACAGGTTAACTATGGCTACACCTTC. This translates into CASRPGQVNYGYTF.

The rearrangement uses TRBV9 and TRBJ2-7; 9 bases map to TRBD2. The length of the CDR3 is 15 residues. In germline, CDR1 is SGDLS, CDR2 YYNGEE. J lost 2 bases, V lost 4 bases, and 7 bases had no gene match. CDR3 DNA: TGTGCCAGCAGCCCCGGAGGCGGGAGGGCCTACGAGCAGTACTTC. Translation gives CASSPGGGRAYEQYF.

This chain links TRBV6-5 with TRBJ2-3; D remains unclear. The V end was cut by 7 bases, the J end by 3 bases, with 11 bases between. Germline values: CDR1 MNHEY, CDR2 SVGAGI. The CDR3 contains 13 residues. CDR3: CASIAVVTDTQYF. The CDR3 DNA sequence: TGTGCCAGCATAGCTGTGGTAACAGATACGCAGTATTTT.

The chain is built from TRBV2 and TRBJ1-1, with a tentative D call TRBD1 (5 bases). Trimming shortened V by 8 bases and J by 6 bases, and 13 bases separated the two germline ends. The CDR3 consists of 12 residues. The germline gives CDR1 SNHLY, CDR2 FYNNEI. In DNA form, the CDR3 reads TGTGCCAGCCGGGGCAGATACGCTGAAGCTTTCTTT. Protein sequence: CASRGRYAEAFF.

The chain joins TRBV5-4 to TRBJ1-4; 7 positions agree with TRBD1. CDR1 SGHNT and CDR2 YYREEE come from the germline V gene (reference sequence). J lost 10 bases, V lost 3 bases, and 12 bases had no gene match. The CDR3 runs 15 residues. The CDR3 nucleotides read TGTGCCAGCAGCTCCGGGACAGAGCTAGGTGTAAAACTGTTTTTT. Protein: CASSSGTELGVKLFF.

The gene calls are TRBV7-2 and TRBJ1-3; D call uncertain. The CDR3 loop spans 15 amino acids. Germline V gene sequence: CDR1 SGHTA, CDR2 FQGNSA. Trimming took off 0 bases at V and 4 bases at J, with 10 bases between the two ends. The CDR3 loop is CASSLALSGGNTIYF. CDR3 nucleotide sequence: TGTGCCAGCAGCTTAGCCCTCTCGGGAGGAAACACCATATATTTT.

V is TRBV19 and J is TRBJ1-2; 7 nucleotides match TRBD1. The CDR3 sequence is 16 residues long. Germline V lookup: CDR1 LNHDA, CDR2 SQIVND (reference sequence). Unmatched junction bases numbered 12, after V lost 6 bases and J lost 2 bases. The chain's CDR3 is CASSKPVGQANYGYTF. CDR3 DNA: TGTGCCAGTAGCAAACCTGTCGGACAGGCCAACTATGGCTACACCTTC.

The chain recombines TRBV10-2 with TRBJ2-7; D unresolved. The CDR3 is made up of 12 amino acids. Germline-derived CDR1 and CDR2 are WSHSY and SAAADI. Trimming left V 6 bases short and J 3 bases short, with 9 bases between. CDR3 residues: CASSVQGYEQYF. CDR3 in DNA: TGCGCCAGCAGCGTACAAGGCTACGAGCAGTACTTC.

The J gene is TRBJ2-4, the V gene TRBV3-1 (or the pseudogene TRBV3-2); D gene uncertain. The V and J ends lost 9 bases and 2 bases respectively, with 8 bases between them. CDR1 is LGHDT, CDR2 YNNKEL, per germline (reference sequence). The length of the CDR3 is 12 residues. The CDR3, as DNA: TGTGCCAGTAGCAGTTCCAAAAACATTCAGTACTTC. Translating it yields CASSSSKNIQYF.

The chain has TRBV4-1 and TRBJ2-1; D might be TRBD2 (7 bases). The CDR3 is 16 residues long. Trimming stripped 2 bases from V and 7 bases from J, with 18 bases between. The germline CDR1 and CDR2 sequences are MGHRA and YSYEKL. DNA for the CDR3: TGCGCCAGCAGCCAAACTGTCCAGGGGAGGGGAAATGAGCAGTTCTTC. Translating it yields CASSQTVQGRGNEQFF.

CDR3 sequence: CASSLDGMEGQPQHF. The CDR3 DNA follows: TGTGCCAGCAGCTTGGATGGGATGGAAGGTCAGCCCCAGCATTTT. The chain employs TRBV7-6 and TRBJ1-5, with D unresolved. The germline CDR1 and CDR2 sequences are SGHVS and FNYEAQ. The V gene lost 3 bases and the J gene lost 6 bases, with 15 bases spanning the gap. The CDR3 is made up of 15 amino acids.

This clone came up once. The chain is built from TRBV24-1 and TRBJ1-1; tentative D call: TRBD1 (5 bases). CDR1 KGHDR and CDR2 SFDVKD come from the germline V gene. The CDR3 extends over 14 amino acids. Trimming pared 4 bases from V and 7 bases from J, leaving 15 bases between. The CDR3 coding sequence is TGTGCCACCAGTGACCCGGGACCTCCTGGTGAAGCTTTCTTT. Its translation: CATSDPGPPGEAFF.